This entry lists 15 T cell receptor beta chains sequenced from one sample in a study of blood T cell repertoires in COVID-19. The assay was immunoSEQ multiplex PCR, and TCRdb's table has in-frame clones only and misses some. This sample has about 110,000 clones, with around three quarters found just once. Source material: peripheral blood. These receptors were collected from a human donor in a cohort sampled during active or convalescent COVID-19.

In this sample, this clone turned up once. V gene TRBV19 combines with J gene TRBJ1-4; 11 bases line up with TRBD1. Germline trimming cut 7 bases from V and 10 bases from J; bases unmatched to any gene: 8. Germline CDR1 LNHDA, CDR2 SQIVND (reference sequence). The CDR3 runs to 14 residues. The CDR3 coding sequence is TGTGCCAGTACCCCCGGGACAGGGGGTCGAAAACTGTTTTTT. Translating gives CASTPGTGGRKLFF.

The chain recombines TRBV3-1 (or the pseudogene TRBV3-2) with TRBJ1-2; 9 bases are shared with TRBD1. Germline values: CDR1 LGHDT, CDR2 YNNKEL (reference sequence). The CDR3 is made up of 14 amino acids. The junction had 6 bases not matched to a gene; V was cut back by 4 bases and J by 6 bases. As DNA, the CDR3 is TGTGCCAGCAGCCGAAGGACAGGGGAACATGGCTACACCTTC. Encoded protein: CASSRRTGEHGYTF.

This sequence joins TRBV5-6 and TRBJ1-1; the match to TRBD1 covers 12 bases. The CDR3 contains 14 residues. Germline V gene lookup returns CDR1 SGHDT and CDR2 YYEEEE. Trimming took 0 bases from V and 10 from J; bases not matched to a gene: 4. The CDR3 loop reads CASSLVGTGGLAFF. In nucleotides, the CDR3 is TGTGCCAGCAGCTTGGTAGGGACAGGGGGCTTAGCTTTCTTT.

The gene calls are TRBV7-9 and TRBJ2-3; 10 bases align to TRBD1. The CDR3 sequence is 17 residues long. Germline V gives CDR1 SEHNR, CDR2 FQNEAQ (reference sequence). J gave up 2 bases and V 5 bases, and 10 bases lay outside the gene matches. The chain's CDR3 is CASSRWTGGFSTDTQYF. CDR3 DNA sequence: TGTGCCAGCAGCCGATGGACAGGGGGTTTTTCCACAGATACGCAGTATTTT.

Regarding this clone: Since a much larger clone is just one base distant, this may be a read error. The sample has other DNA sequences that encode this CDR3 too. The rearrangement links TRBV6-5 to TRBJ2-7; 7 nucleotides agree with TRBD1. The CDR3 covers 12 residues. Looked up from germline, CDR1 is MNHEY and CDR2 is SVGAGI. The CDR3 spells CASSYAGTDLYF. In nucleotides, the CDR3 is TGCGCCAGCAGTTACGCAGGGACAGATCTGTACTTC.

The count of this clone is one. V usage is TRBV30 and J usage is TRBJ1-5; perhaps TRBD1 as D (5 bases). This CDR3 is built from 14 residues. The germline V gene encodes CDR1 GTSNPN and CDR2 SVGIG (reference sequence). The V gene lost 2 bases and the J gene lost 6 bases, with 14 bases spanning the gap. This CDR3 reads CAWSPVRGVQPQHF. Written as DNA, the CDR3 is TGTGCCTGGAGTCCCGTAAGGGGTGTTCAGCCCCAGCATTTT.

This clone was counted only a few times. The V and J genes are TRBV7-6 and TRBJ2-1; TRBD1 might be the D (5 bases). The CDR3 is 14 amino acids. Trimming removed 2 bases at V and 7 bases at J, with 12 bases between. The germline V gene encodes CDR1 SGHVS and CDR2 FNYEAQ. This chain's CDR3 is CASSLTGFINEQFF. Here the CDR3 DNA reads TGTGCCAGCAGCTTAACAGGTTTCATTAATGAGCAGTTCTTC. Full variable domain (remainder filled in from reference TRBV7-6 and TRBJ2-1): GAGVSQSPRYKVTKRGQDVALRCDPISGHVSLYWYRQALGQGPEFLTYFNYEAQQDKSGLPNDRFSAERPEGSISTLTIQRTEQRDSAMYRCASSLTGFINEQFFGPGTRLTVL.

V gene TRBV9 combines with J gene TRBJ2-7, with 8 bases fitting TRBD1. The CDR3 is 16 amino acids. The V and J ends lost 2 bases and 2 bases, in that order; junction bases with no gene match: 9. Germline CDR1 is SGDLS and CDR2 is YYNGEE. The DNA of the CDR3 is TGTGCCAGCAGCGTTAAACCCGGGACAGGCCCCTACGAGCAGTACTTC. This translates into CASSVKPGTGPYEQYF.

The chain links TRBV6-5 to TRBJ1-2; weak D call: TRBD1 (5 bases). Germline values: CDR1 MNHEY, CDR2 SVGAGI. This CDR3 spans 15 amino acids. Trimming pared 0 bases from V and 0 bases from J, leaving 8 bases between. Here the CDR3 DNA reads TGTGCCAGCAGTTACTCGAGACAGACTAACTATGGCTACACCTTC. Amino acid sequence: CASSYSRQTNYGYTF.

The DNA of the CDR3 is TGCGCCAGCAGTACGCAGGCGAGCTCCTACGAGCAGTACTTC. This gives the protein CASSTQASSYEQYF. The chain couples TRBV5-1 to TRBJ2-7; no clear D. Trimming removed 5 bases from V and 0 bases from J, with 12 bases in between. The germline CDR1 and CDR2 sequences are SGHRS and YFSETQ. This CDR3 is built from 14 residues.

The chain is built from TRBV28 and TRBJ2-3; 10 bases fit TRBD2. CDR1 MDHEN and CDR2 SYDVKM come from the germline V gene. Trimming removed 6 bases from V and 5 bases from J; junction bases left unmatched: 8. The CDR3 covers 15 residues. CDR3 in amino acids: CASRLAGASQDTQYF. In DNA, the CDR3 is TGTGCCAGCAGGCTAGCGGGAGCAAGCCAAGATACGCAGTATTTT. The variable domain in full, with the rest retrieved from reference TRBV28 and TRBJ2-3, is DVKVTQSSRYLVKRTGEKVFLECVQDMDHENMFWYRQDPGLGLRLIYFSYDVKMKEKGDIPEGYSVSREKKERFSLILESASTNQTSMYLCASRLAGASQDTQYFGPGTRLTVL.

The gene calls are TRBV28 and TRBJ1-5; 7 nucleotides match TRBD1. Germline assignment: CDR1 MDHEN and CDR2 SYDVKM. The CDR3 runs 15 residues. V dropped 10 bases and J dropped 9; count of bases not matched to a gene: 18. The CDR3 loop is CATTPSGQNLGPQHF. CDR3 in DNA: TGTGCCACCACGCCCTCGGGACAGAACCTTGGGCCCCAGCATTTT.

This clone was counted once. This chain connects TRBV2 to TRBJ1-3, with D uncertain. The V and J ends lost 6 bases and 2 bases respectively, with 8 bases between them. The CDR3 extends over 13 amino acids. Germline V gene data show CDR1 as SNHLY and CDR2 as FYNNEI. In nucleotides, the CDR3 is TGTGCCAGCAGGGAGCAAGCTGGAAACACCATATATTTT. Translating it yields CASREQAGNTIYF.

Only a few counts were recorded for this clone. V gene TRBV10-3 combines with J gene TRBJ2-3; 12 bases match TRBD2. CDR3 length: 17 amino acids. J was trimmed by 0 bases and V by 5 bases; bases with no gene match: 6. Looked up from germline, CDR1 is ENHRY and CDR2 is SYGVKD. The CDR3 reads CAISKTSGGTSTDTQYF. The CDR3 region has the DNA TGTGCCATCAGTAAGACTAGCGGGGGAACTAGCACAGATACGCAGTATTTT.

The chain joins TRBV28 to TRBJ1-4; D uncertain. CDR1 is MDHEN and CDR2 is SYDVKM in the germline V gene. V was clipped by 4 bases and J by 8 bases, with 11 bases between them. The CDR3 runs 13 residues. The CDR3 sequence: CASSWPRGEKLFF. The CDR3 DNA is TGTGCCAGCAGTTGGCCCAGAGGAGAAAAACTGTTTTTT.